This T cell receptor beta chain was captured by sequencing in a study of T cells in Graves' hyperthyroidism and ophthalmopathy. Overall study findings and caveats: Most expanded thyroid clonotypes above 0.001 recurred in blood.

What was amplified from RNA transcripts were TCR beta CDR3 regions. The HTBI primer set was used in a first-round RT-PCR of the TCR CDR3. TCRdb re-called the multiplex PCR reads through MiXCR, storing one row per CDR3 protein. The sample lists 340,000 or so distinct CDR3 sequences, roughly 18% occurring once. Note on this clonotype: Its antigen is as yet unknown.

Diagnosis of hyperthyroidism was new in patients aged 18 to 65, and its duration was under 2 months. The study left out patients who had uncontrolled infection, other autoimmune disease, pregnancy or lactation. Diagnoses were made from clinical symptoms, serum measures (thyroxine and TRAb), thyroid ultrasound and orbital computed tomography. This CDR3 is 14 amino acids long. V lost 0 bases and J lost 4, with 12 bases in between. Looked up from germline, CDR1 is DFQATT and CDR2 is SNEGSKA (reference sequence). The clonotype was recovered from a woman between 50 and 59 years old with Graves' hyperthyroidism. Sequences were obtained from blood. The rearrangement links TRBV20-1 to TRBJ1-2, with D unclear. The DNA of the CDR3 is TGCAGTGCTAGAGATTTCGGTAACAGCTATGGCTACACCTTC. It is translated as CSARDFGNSYGYTF.